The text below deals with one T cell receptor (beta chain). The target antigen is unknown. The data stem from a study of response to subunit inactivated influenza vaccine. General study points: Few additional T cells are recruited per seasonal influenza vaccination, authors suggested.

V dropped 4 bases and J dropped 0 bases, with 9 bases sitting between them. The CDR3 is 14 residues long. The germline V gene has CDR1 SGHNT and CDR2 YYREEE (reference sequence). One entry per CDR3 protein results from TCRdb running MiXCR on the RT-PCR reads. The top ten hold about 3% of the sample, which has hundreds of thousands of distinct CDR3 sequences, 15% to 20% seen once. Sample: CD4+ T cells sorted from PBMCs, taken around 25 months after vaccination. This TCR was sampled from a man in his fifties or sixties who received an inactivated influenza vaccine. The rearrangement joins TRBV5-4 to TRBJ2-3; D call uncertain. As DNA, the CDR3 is TGTGCCAGCAGCAAAACAGAGAGCACAGATACGCAGTATTTT. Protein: CASSKTESTDTQYF.